A single sample is the source of the 5 T cell receptor beta chains below, sequenced in a study of response to subunit inactivated influenza vaccine. TCRdb processed the RT-PCR reads anew with MiXCR; each CDR3 protein has one entry. The repertoire holds 450,000 to 600,000 distinct CDR3 sequences, with less than 8% as singletons. This specimen consisted of PBMCs from blood, obtained less than 30 months after vaccination. The receptors come from a man in his fifties or sixties who received an inactivated influenza vaccine.

This clonotype was seen at least ten times. The V call is TRBV10-3, the J call TRBJ2-3; the match to TRBD2 covers 13 bases. Germline values: CDR1 ENHRY, CDR2 SYGVKD. The length of the CDR3 is 17 residues. V dropped 5 bases and J dropped 7; count of bases not matched to a gene: 12. The CDR3 region has the DNA TGTGCCATCAGTCCCGCCACTAGCGGGGGGGCCGGGAATACGCAGTATTTT. As protein: CAISPATSGGAGNTQYF.

The rearrangement uses TRBV12-3 or TRBV12-4 and TRBJ1-1, with D possibly being TRBD1 (6 bases). The CDR3 spans 14 residues. V was clipped by 2 bases and J by 10 bases, with 17 bases between them. CDR3 residues: CASSLMGGAYRAFF. CDR3 nucleotide sequence: TGTGCCAGCAGTTTAATGGGGGGCGCGTACAGAGCTTTCTTT.

This clonotype was counted only a few times. The chain links TRBV3-1 to TRBJ2-5; possible D gene TRBD1, 6 bases. Germline CDR1 LGHDT, CDR2 YNNKEL (reference sequence). The V end was cut by 2 bases, the J end by 3 bases, with 7 bases between. The length of the CDR3 is 13 residues. The CDR3: CASSQTGKETQYF. Here the CDR3 DNA reads TGTGCCAGCAGCCAAACAGGGAAAGAGACCCAGTACTTC.

This clonotype was detected a few times. CDR3 amino acids: CASNLRDSGNNEQFF. The CDR3 DNA follows: TGCGCCAGCAATCTTAGGGACAGTGGCAACAATGAGCAGTTCTTC. This chain uses TRBV5-1 with TRBJ2-1; 7 bases fit TRBD1. V lost 6 bases, J lost 5 bases, and 11 bases stayed unmatched. Germline assignment: CDR1 SGHRS and CDR2 YFSETQ. This CDR3 has 15 amino acids.

This clonotype appeared many times. CDR3: CASSVGGNGNNEQFF. CDR3 in DNA: TGTGCCAGCAGCGTAGGGGGGAACGGGAACAATGAGCAGTTCTTC. The chain links TRBV9 to TRBJ2-1, with D perhaps assigned TRBD1 or TRBD2 (5 bases each). The germline V gene has CDR1 SGDLS and CDR2 YYNGEE. The V gene lost 0 bases and the J gene lost 5 bases, with 12 bases spanning the gap. CDR3 length equals 15 residues.